This T cell receptor (beta chain) was identified during a study of control samples from healthy donors and cancer patients. Here immunoSEQ multiplex PCR was the method, and the copy in TCRdb shows in-frame clones only, minus some. Here the sample spans more than 65,000 clones, over 80% being singletons. Germline V CDR1 and CDR2: SGHTA, FQGTGA. The V end lost 1 base, the J end lost 5 bases, and 8 bases lay between the germline ends. The CDR3 runs to 13 residues. This sequence originates from a man in his sixties in good health. This chain joins TRBV7-3 and TRBJ2-5; D uncertain. The sample comprised blood. CDR3 residues: CASSLMGRETQYF. CDR3 sequence (DNA): TGTGCCAGCAGCTTAATGGGCCGCGAGACCCAGTACTTC. Drawing the rest from reference TRBV7-3 and TRBJ2-5, the complete variable domain is GAGVSQTPSNKVTEKGKYVELRCDPISGHTALYWYRQSLGQGPEFLIYFQGTGAADDSGLPNDRFFAVRPEGSVSTLKIQRTERGDSAVYLCASSLMGRETQYFGPGTRLLVL.